These 9 T cell receptor beta chains came from one sample sequenced in a study of T cells in Graves' hyperthyroidism and ophthalmopathy. RNA transcripts were the template for amplifying TCR beta CDR3 regions. The TCR CDR3 was amplified in a first-round RT-PCR using the HTBI primer set. TCRdb reprocessed the multiplex PCR reads via MiXCR and lists one record per CDR3 protein. This repertoire shows around 270,000 distinct CDR3 sequences, approximately 18% found once; its top ten account for roughly 40%. Source material: blood. The receptors derive from a man aged 50 or older with Graves' ophthalmopathy.

About this clonotype itself: This may be a read error: a much more frequent sequence differs by one nucleotide. This rearrangement joins TRBV6-9 to TRBJ2-1; D not certain. The germline V gene encodes CDR1 MNHGY and CDR2 SVAAGI. The CDR3 loop spans 15 amino acids. V was cut by 3 bases and J by 2 bases, with 11 bases left in between. The DNA for the CDR3 is TGTGCCAGCAGTTACGTGTCAGTGGCCTACAATGAGCAGTTCTTC. Protein product: CASSYVSVAYNEQFF.

Concerning this clonotype: Since a much larger clone is just one base distant, this may be a read error. V and J are TRBV28 and TRBJ2-5; possibly TRBD1 for D (6 bases). The ends were cut back, 5 bases at V and 4 bases at J, with 14 bases in the middle. The CDR3 runs 14 residues. Germline V lookup: CDR1 MDHEN, CDR2 SYDVKM. CDR3: CASSRLQGLETQYF. The DNA of the CDR3 is TGTGCCAGCAGTAGACTACAGGGCCTAGAGACCCAGTACTTC.

This chain connects TRBV9 to TRBJ1-2, with a tentative D call TRBD1 (6 bases). Germline CDR1 SGDLS, CDR2 YYNGEE. The CDR3 runs 14 residues. V shed 0 bases and J shed 3 bases, with 9 bases lying between them. CDR3 loop: CASSVEGTYYGYTF. CDR3 DNA: TGTGCCAGCAGCGTAGAAGGGACATACTATGGCTACACCTTC.

V and J are TRBV7-3 and TRBJ2-5; the D gene could be TRBD1 or TRBD2 (5 bases each). The CDR3 covers 15 residues. Germline V CDR1 and CDR2: SGHTA, FQGTGA. V was shortened by 3 bases and J by 3 bases, with 14 bases between the two germline ends. In DNA form, the CDR3 reads TGTGCCAGCAGCTTGGACCGGGACCATAAAGAGACCCAGTACTTC. Its translation is CASSLDRDHKETQYF.

This clonotype was observed many times. The chain joins TRBV11-1 to TRBJ1-3; maybe TRBD1 (5 bases). Germline lookup yields CDR1 SGHAT and CDR2 FQDESV (reference sequence). V was clipped by 5 bases and J by 4 bases, with 12 bases between them. The CDR3 contains 14 residues. CDR3: CASSPTGTGNTIYF. The CDR3, as DNA: TGTGCCAGCAGCCCTACGGGGACCGGAAACACCATATATTTT.

This clonotype was seen only a few times. This rearrangement joins TRBV29-1 to TRBJ1-1; 7 bases fit TRBD1. The V gene's germline CDR1 is SQVTM and CDR2 ANQGSEA. The ends lost 7 bases at V and 6 bases at J; junction bases unmatched: 5. CDR3 length: 11 amino acids. The CDR3 nucleotides read TGCAGCGGGATACAGGGGCCTGAAGCTTTCTTT. Protein: CSGIQGPEAFF.

This clonotype was observed many times. V usage is TRBV7-9 and J usage is TRBJ2-3; 7 positions match TRBD2. The CDR3 extends over 15 amino acids. Germline V gives CDR1 SEHNR, CDR2 FQNEAQ (reference sequence). J was trimmed by 1 base and V by 5 bases; bases with no gene match: 6. This CDR3 reads CASSRVTSGTDTQYF. DNA for the CDR3: TGTGCCAGCAGCCGAGTCACTAGCGGCACAGATACGCAGTATTTT.

This clonotype was picked up a small number of times. Since a much larger clone is just one base distant, this may be a read error. The V call is TRBV3-1, the J call TRBJ2-2; D might be TRBD2 (6 bases). The CDR3 has 17 amino acids. Germline loops: CDR1 LGHDT, CDR2 YNNKEL (reference sequence). The CDR3 here is CAGSPIPPSANTGELFF. CDR3 nucleotide sequence: TGTGCCGGCAGCCCAATCCCACCTAGCGCGAACACCGGGGAGCTGTTTTTT.

This clonotype showed up just a few times. This chain uses TRBV20-1 with TRBJ2-1; 10 bases align to TRBD2. The V gene's germline CDR1 is DFQATT and CDR2 SNEGSKA (reference sequence). V lost 1 base and J lost 0; bases outside the gene matches: 9. The CDR3 runs to 18 residues. The CDR3 DNA reads TGCAGTGCTAGAGTCGCTAGCGGGAGCACCCGCTCCTACAATGAGCAGTTCTTC. This translates into CSARVASGSTRSYNEQFF.